This T cell receptor beta chain was captured in a study of T cell repertoires in cytomegalovirus infection. Via MiXCR, TCRdb re-called the reads, giving one row per CDR3 protein. The sample shows more than 650,000 distinct CDR3 sequences, approximately 40% of them seen only once. Findings and caveats of the study: Ex vivo responses were dominated by HLA-C-restricted CMV-specific TCR beta clonotypes.

Germline values: CDR1 MGHRA, CDR2 YSYEKL. This CDR3 comprises 14 residues. The V and J ends lost 6 bases and 1 base respectively, with 12 bases between them. There are a few counts of this clonotype. Its cognate antigen is unknown. The source of this sequence is a human donor in good health (CMV status not recorded). Some clones in this sample may be carry-over from other donors' samples. The chain recombines TRBV4-1 with TRBJ1-1; D might be TRBD1 (5 bases). Sample: PBMCs. The CDR3 DNA follows: TGCGCCAGCAGGACGAGGGGTTCGAACACTGAAGCTTTCTTT. Its translation: CASRTRGSNTEAFF.